This T cell receptor beta chain was observed in a study of blood T cell repertoires in COVID-19. The table came from immunoSEQ multiplex PCR; TCRdb's copy has only in-frame clones and leaves some out. The sample holds 150,000 or so clones; over 70% are singletons and the top ten take about 6%. Participants came from fewer than 25 US areas, aged about 18 to 89 years. The CDR3 totals 13 residues. Trimming stripped 3 bases from V and 5 bases from J, with 11 bases between. CDR1 and CDR2 from the germline V gene are LGHDT and YNNKEL (reference sequence). This chain joins TRBV3-1 (or the pseudogene TRBV3-2) and TRBJ2-7; weak D call: TRBD1 (6 bases). The sequence derives from a woman aged 40 to 50 with acute COVID-19. Sequencing used PBMCs or T cells enriched from blood (not recorded which). CDR3 in amino acids: CASSHTGYNEQYF. In DNA, the CDR3 is TGTGCCAGCAGCCATACAGGGTACAACGAGCAGTACTTC.